Each of the 14 T cell receptor beta chains below was sequenced from the same sample in a study of T cells expressing NK-cell markers. TCRdb reanalyzed the 5' RACE reads, giving one entry per CDR3 protein sequence and no DNA. This table lists 200,000 to 300,000 distinct CDR3 sequences. Sequences were obtained from blood T cells: a sorted CD56 or NKG2C T cell subset, CD4+ or CD8+ T cells, or bulk PBMC T cells (not recorded which). These receptors all come from a woman aged 18-69 years in good health.

V gene TRBV20-1 combines with J gene TRBJ2-5; the TCRdb call, TRBD1, lacks DNA for checking. The germline gives CDR1 DFQATT, CDR2 SNEGSKA (reference sequence). The CDR3 sequence is 12 residues long. CDR3 loop: CSARRGAETQYF.

The rearrangement uses TRBV5-5 and TRBJ2-1; the TCRdb call, TRBD2, lacks DNA for checking. The CDR3 is 12 amino acids. Germline V CDR1 and CDR2: SGHKS, YYEKEE (reference sequence). The CDR3 region is CASSYPANEQFF. The full variable domain, in which reference TRBV5-5 and TRBJ2-1 provide the parts outside the CDR3, is DAGVTQSPTHLIKTRGQQVTLRCSPISGHKSVSWYQQVLGQGPQFIFQYYEKEERGRGNFPDRFSARQFPNYSSELNVNALLLGDSALYLCASSYPANEQFFGPGTRLTVL.

This chain uses TRBV20-1 with TRBJ1-3; checking the TCRdb D call of TRBD1 is not possible without DNA. The CDR3 contains 14 residues. Germline assignment: CDR1 DFQATT and CDR2 SNEGSKA (reference sequence). The CDR3 loop is CSASPDSLGNTIYF.

V and J are TRBV20-1 and TRBJ2-1; there is no DNA to check the TCRdb D call of TRBD2. In germline, CDR1 is DFQATT, CDR2 SNEGSKA (reference sequence). The CDR3 runs to 14 residues. The CDR3 sequence: CSARTSGGYNEQFF.

This sequence joins TRBV2 and TRBJ2-1; with no DNA, the TCRdb D assignment of TRBD1 cannot be verified. Per germline, CDR1 SNHLY and CDR2 FYNNEI. The CDR3 consists of 13 residues. CDR3 amino acids: CASRSRTGGEQFF.

The V call is TRBV7-2, the J call TRBJ2-1; TCRdb gives TRBD2 as the D gene, but with no DNA this cannot be confirmed. CDR1 and CDR2 (germline): SGHTA, FQGNSA. CDR3 length equals 15 residues. This CDR3 reads CASSPDGRAVSEQFF.

This chain links TRBV5-4 with TRBJ2-6; the D gene TCRdb calls, TRBD1, cannot be checked with no DNA. CDR3 length: 16 amino acids. CDR1 SGHNT and CDR2 YYREEE come from the germline V gene (reference sequence). Here the CDR3 reads CASTPTLGAGANVLTF.

The chain links TRBV20-1 to TRBJ2-1; TCRdb designates TRBD2, a call that cannot be tested without DNA. The germline gives CDR1 DFQATT, CDR2 SNEGSKA (reference sequence). The CDR3 consists of 14 residues. This CDR3 reads CSARTSSSYNEQFF.

This chain links TRBV5-1 with TRBJ2-5; TCRdb's D call, TRBD1, is unchecked because there is no DNA. The germline V gene encodes CDR1 SGHRS and CDR2 YFSETQ. The CDR3 length is 15 residues. This chain's CDR3 is CATNPGNLMGETQYF.

The V gene is TRBV20-1, the J gene TRBJ2-1; the D call of TRBD2 rests on TCRdb alone, since no DNA is present to check it. Germline V gene lookup returns CDR1 DFQATT and CDR2 SNEGSKA (reference sequence). The length of the CDR3 is 14 residues. CDR3 region: CSAHPGLAQNEQFF.

This rearrangement joins TRBV29-1 to TRBJ2-5; TCRdb selects TRBD1, and the lack of DNA leaves this call unchecked. Germline V lookup: CDR1 SQVTM, CDR2 ANQGSEA. The CDR3 contains 12 residues. CDR3 in amino acids: CSVWTGGKTQYF.

The rearrangement uses TRBV12-3 or TRBV12-4 and TRBJ1-5. There are 13 residues in the CDR3. This CDR3 reads CASSVNSNQPQHF.

The genes are TRBV20-1 and TRBJ2-2. This CDR3 has 11 residues. Germline-derived CDR1 and CDR2 are DFQATT and SNEGSKA (reference sequence). CDR3 sequence: CSASTTGELFF.

The V gene is TRBV5-6, the J gene TRBJ2-3; TCRdb indicates TRBD2, and absent DNA this call remains unverified. Germline V gives CDR1 SGHDT, CDR2 YYEEEE. This CDR3 has 14 residues. The CDR3 sequence: CASSYGTLTDTQYF.